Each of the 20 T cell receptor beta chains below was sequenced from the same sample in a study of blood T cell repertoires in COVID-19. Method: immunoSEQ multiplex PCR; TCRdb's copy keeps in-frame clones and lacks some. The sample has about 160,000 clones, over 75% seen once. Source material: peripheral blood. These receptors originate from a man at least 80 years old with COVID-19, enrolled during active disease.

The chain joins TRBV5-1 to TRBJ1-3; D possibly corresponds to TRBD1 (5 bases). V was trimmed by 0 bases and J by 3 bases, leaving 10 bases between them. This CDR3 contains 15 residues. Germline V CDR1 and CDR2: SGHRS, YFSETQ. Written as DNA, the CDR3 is TGCGCCAGCAGCTTGGAGGGGAATTATGGAAACACCATATATTTT. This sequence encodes CASSLEGNYGNTIYF.

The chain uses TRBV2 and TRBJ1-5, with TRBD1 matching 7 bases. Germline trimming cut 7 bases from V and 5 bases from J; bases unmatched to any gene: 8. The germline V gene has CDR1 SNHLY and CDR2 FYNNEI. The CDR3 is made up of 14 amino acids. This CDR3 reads CASNSDREDQPQHF. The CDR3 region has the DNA TGTGCCAGCAACTCAGACAGGGAAGATCAGCCCCAGCATTTT.

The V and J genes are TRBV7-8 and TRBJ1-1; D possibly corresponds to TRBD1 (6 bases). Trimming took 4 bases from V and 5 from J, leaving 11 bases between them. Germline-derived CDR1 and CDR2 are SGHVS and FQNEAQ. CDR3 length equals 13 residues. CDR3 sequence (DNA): TGTGCCAGCAGCTCCCTAAGGGGGACTGAAGCTTTCTTT. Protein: CASSSLRGTEAFF.

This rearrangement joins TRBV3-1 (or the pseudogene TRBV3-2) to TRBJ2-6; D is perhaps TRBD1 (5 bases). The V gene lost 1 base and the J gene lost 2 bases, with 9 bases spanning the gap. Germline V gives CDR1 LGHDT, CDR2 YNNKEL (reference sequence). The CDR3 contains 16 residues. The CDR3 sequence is CASSQGGRAGANVLTF. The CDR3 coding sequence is TGTGCCAGCAGCCAAGGAGGCAGGGCTGGGGCCAACGTCCTGACTTTC.

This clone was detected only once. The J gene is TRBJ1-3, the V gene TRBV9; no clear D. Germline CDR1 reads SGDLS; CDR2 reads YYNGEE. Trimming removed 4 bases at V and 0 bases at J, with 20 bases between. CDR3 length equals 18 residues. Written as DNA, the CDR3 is TGTGCCAGCAGCCCCACCAGCGGGCTAGGTGCCTCTGGAAACACCATATATTTT. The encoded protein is CASSPTSGLGASGNTIYF.

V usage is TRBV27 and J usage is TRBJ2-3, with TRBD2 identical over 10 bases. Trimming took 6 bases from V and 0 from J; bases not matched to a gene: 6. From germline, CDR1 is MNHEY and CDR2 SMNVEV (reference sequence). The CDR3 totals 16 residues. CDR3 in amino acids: CASSGRLAGSTDTQYF. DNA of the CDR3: TGTGCCAGCAGCGGTCGACTAGCGGGTAGCACAGATACGCAGTATTTT.

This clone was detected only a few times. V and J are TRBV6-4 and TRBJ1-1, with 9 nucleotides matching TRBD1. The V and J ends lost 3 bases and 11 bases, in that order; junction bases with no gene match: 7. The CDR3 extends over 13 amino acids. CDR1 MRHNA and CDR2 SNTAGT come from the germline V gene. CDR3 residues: CASSDTGGARAFF. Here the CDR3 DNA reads TGTGCCAGCAGTGATACAGGGGGCGCTCGGGCTTTCTTT.

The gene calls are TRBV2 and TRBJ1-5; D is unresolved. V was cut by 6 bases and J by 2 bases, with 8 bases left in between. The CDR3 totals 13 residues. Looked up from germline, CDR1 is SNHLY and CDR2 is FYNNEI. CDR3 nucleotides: TGTGCCAGCAGCCGGGATGGCAATCAGCCCCAGCATTTT. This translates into CASSRDGNQPQHF.

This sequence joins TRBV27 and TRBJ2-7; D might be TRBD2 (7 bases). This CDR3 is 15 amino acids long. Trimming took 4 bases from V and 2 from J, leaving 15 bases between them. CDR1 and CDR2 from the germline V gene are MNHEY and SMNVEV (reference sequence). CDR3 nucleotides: TGTGCCAGCAGTTCCCTGGGGGGGCAGGCCTACGAGCAGTACTTC. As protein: CASSSLGGQAYEQYF.

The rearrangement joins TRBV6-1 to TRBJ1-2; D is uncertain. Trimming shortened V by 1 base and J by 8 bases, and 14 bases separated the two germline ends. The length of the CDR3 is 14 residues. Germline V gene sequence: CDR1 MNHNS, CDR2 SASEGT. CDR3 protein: CASSEGDRRGGYTF. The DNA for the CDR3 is TGTGCCAGCAGTGAAGGTGACCGGCGAGGCGGCTACACCTTC.

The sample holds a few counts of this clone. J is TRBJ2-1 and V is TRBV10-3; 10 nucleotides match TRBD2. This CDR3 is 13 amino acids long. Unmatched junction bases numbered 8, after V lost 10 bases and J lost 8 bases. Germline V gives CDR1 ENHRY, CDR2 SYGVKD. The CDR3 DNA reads TGTGCCACCTCAGCGGGGGGGCTCGATGAGCAGTTCTTC. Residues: CATSAGGLDEQFF.

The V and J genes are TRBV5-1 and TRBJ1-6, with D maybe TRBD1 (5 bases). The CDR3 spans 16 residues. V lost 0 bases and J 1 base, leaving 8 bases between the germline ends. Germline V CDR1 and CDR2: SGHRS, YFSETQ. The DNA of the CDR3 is TGCGCCAGCAGCTTGGGGGGGGAGTCCTATAATTCACCCCTCCACTTT. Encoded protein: CASSLGGESYNSPLHF.

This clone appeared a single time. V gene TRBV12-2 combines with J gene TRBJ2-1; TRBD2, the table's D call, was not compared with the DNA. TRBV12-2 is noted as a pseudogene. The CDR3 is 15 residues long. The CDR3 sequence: CASRQTSGGYNEQFF. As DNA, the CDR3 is TGTGCAAGTCGCCAGACTAGCGGGGGATACAATGAGCAGTTCTTC.

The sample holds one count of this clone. DNA for the CDR3: TGTGCCAGCAGCTTGGGGCCCGGGACAACCTACGAGCAGTACTTC. Its protein product is CASSLGPGTTYEQYF. The rearrangement joins TRBV5-4 to TRBJ2-7; D may be TRBD1 (6 bases). Per germline, CDR1 SGHNT and CDR2 YYREEE (reference sequence). Trimming left V 0 bases short and J 2 bases short, with 12 bases between. The CDR3 contains 15 residues. The whole variable domain, remainder taken from reference TRBV5-4 and TRBJ2-7, is ETGVTQSPTHLIKTRGQQVTLRCSSQSGHNTVSWYQQALGQGPQFIFQYYREEENGRGNFPPRFSGLQFPNYSSELNVNALELDDSALYLCASSLGPGTTYEQYFGPGTRLTVT.

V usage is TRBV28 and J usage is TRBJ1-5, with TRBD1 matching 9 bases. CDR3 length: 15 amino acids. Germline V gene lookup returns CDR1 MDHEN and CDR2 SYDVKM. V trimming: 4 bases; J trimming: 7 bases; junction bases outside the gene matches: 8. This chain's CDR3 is CASSSQQGARQPQHF. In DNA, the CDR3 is TGTGCCAGCAGTTCCCAACAGGGGGCGCGGCAGCCCCAGCATTTT.

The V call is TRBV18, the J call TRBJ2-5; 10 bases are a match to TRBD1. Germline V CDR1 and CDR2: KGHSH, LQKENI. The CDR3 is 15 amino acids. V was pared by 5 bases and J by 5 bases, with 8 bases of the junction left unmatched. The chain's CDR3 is CASSRDRGPWETQYF. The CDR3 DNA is TGTGCCAGCTCAAGGGACAGGGGTCCTTGGGAGACCCAGTACTTC.

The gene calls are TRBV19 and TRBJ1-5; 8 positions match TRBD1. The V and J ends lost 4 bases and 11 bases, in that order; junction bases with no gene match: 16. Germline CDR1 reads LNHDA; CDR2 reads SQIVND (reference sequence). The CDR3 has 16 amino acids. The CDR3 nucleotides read TGTGCCAGTAGTACCATGCAGGGGGCAGGCTGGGGAGCCCAGCATTTT. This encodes CASSTMQGAGWGAQHF. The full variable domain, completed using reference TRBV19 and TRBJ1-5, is DGGITQSPKYLFRKEGQNVTLSCEQNLNHDAMYWYRQDPGQGLRLIYYSQIVNDFQKGDIAEGYSVSREKKESFPLTVTSAQKNPTAFYLCASSTMQGAGWGAQHFGDGTRLSIL.

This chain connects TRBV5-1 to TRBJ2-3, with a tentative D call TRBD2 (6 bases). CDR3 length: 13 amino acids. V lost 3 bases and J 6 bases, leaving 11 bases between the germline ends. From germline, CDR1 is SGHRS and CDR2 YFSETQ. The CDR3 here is CASSSTSLDTQYF. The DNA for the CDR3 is TGCGCCAGCAGCTCGACTAGTCTCGATACGCAGTATTTT.

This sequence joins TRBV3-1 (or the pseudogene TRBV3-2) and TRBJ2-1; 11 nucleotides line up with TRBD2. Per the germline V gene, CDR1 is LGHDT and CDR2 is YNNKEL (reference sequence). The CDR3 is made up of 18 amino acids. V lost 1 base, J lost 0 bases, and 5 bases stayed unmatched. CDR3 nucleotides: TGTGCCAGCAGCCAAGGACTAGCGGGGACCTCCTCCTACAATGAGCAGTTCTTC. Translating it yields CASSQGLAGTSSYNEQFF.

Written as DNA, the CDR3 is TGCGCCAGCAGCAGACGGACTAGCGGGTATACGCAGTATTTT. It is translated as CASSRRTSGYTQYF. The V and J genes are TRBV5-1 and TRBJ2-3; 11 nucleotides agree with TRBD2. Germline assignment: CDR1 SGHRS and CDR2 YFSETQ. The CDR3 runs 14 residues. V was pared by 4 bases and J by 7 bases, with 5 bases of the junction left unmatched.